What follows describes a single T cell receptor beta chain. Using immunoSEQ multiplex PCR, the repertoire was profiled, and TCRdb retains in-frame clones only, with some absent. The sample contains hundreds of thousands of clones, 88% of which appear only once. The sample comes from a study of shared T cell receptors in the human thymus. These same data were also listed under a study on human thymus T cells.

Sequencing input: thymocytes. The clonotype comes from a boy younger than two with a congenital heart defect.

The CDR3 protein is CASKSSGGRVRAFF. DNA of the CDR3: TGTGCCAGCAAATCCTCGGGGGGAAGGGTTAGAGCTTTCTTT. The chain employs TRBV27 and TRBJ1-1; D might be TRBD1 (5 bases). This CDR3 has 14 residues. V was shortened by 7 bases and J by 10 bases, with 22 bases between the two germline ends. Germline lookup yields CDR1 MNHEY and CDR2 SMNVEV (reference sequence).